This T cell receptor (beta chain) was recorded in a study of cytomegalovirus exposure and HLA in healthy donors. The wider study: Of 398 genotyped donors, 70% to 85% clustered with self-reported Caucasian donors.

Trimming removed 5 bases at V and 4 bases at J, with 9 bases between. CDR3 length equals 14 residues. Germline V gives CDR1 SGHTA, CDR2 FQGTGA. 60 Vbeta and 13 Jbeta primers were used in PCR. Sequenced by immunoSEQ multiplex PCR; TCRdb stores in-frame clones only, minus some. The sample shows tens of thousands of clones, 84% of them seen only once. Study conclusions and caveats: Analysis was performed later, and it showed HLA-associated TCR beta chains to be more clonally expanded than equally common others.

Remarks on this clone: What it recognizes is unknown.

The sequencing sample was made of PBMCs. The TCR originated in a woman under 30 in good health and CMV-seronegative. The chain is built from TRBV7-3 and TRBJ2-6; D perhaps matches TRBD2 (5 bases). The CDR3 coding sequence is TGTGCCAGCAGCCTTTCGGGGGGGGCCAACGTCCTGACTTTC. This codes for CASSLSGGANVLTF.